This T cell receptor beta chain was sequenced for a study of blood T cell repertoires in COVID-19. Looking at the study overall: The samples span acute and convalescent COVID-19 from the United States, Italy and Spain. Sample material is recorded as cDNA or gDNA derived from T cells, B-cell-depleted T cells, or PBMCs.

Trimming pared 5 bases from V and 6 bases from J, leaving 14 bases between. Germline V gene sequence: CDR1 SGHVS, CDR2 FNYEAQ. The CDR3 is 14 amino acids. This clone has just a few counts. Per the original data handling: Counts of nucleated cells, estimated from reference gene primer amplification, were obtained. TCRdb's copy holds only in-frame clones and misses some; the assay was immunoSEQ multiplex PCR. That table supplies the V and J calls and clone size; D and trimming were determined from the DNA. The sample includes some 140,000 clones, about 90% of them seen just once. The rearrangement uses TRBV7-6 and TRBJ2-1, with D possibly being TRBD1 (6 bases). The material sequenced was peripheral blood. The clonotype was recovered from a man aged 45-65 years with acute or convalescent COVID-19. The CDR3 loop is CASSRGGTANEQFF. In nucleotides, the CDR3 is TGTGCCAGCAGCCGAGGGGGTACGGCCAATGAGCAGTTCTTC.